This T cell receptor beta chain was observed in a study of T cell clones after liver transplantation. Study-wide context: Graft-donor-reactive sequences were compared with third-party-reactive TCRbeta sequences from pre-transplant mixed lymphocyte reactions. Blood was drawn pre-transplant, before withdrawal, and after full or failed withdrawal. General observations from the study: Circulating graft-donor-reactive CD4 TCRbeta sequences fell significantly post-transplant in 5 of 8 subjects.

TCRdb's table, derived via immunoSEQ multiplex PCR, lists solely in-frame clones and lacks some. The sample lists 45,000 to 60,000 clones, about 73% seen once, with about 3% in the top ten. Worth noting for this clone: Its antigen remains unknown.

Thawed unstimulated PBMCs were FACS-sorted by CD3, CD4 and CD8 into two populations. The sequences come from CD4+ T cells from blood, collected at the approximately 16-month timepoint. This clonotype originated in a human patient who received a liver transplant. A subset of T cells may come from the graft donor.

CDR3 amino acids: CASSRDRGMNTEAFF. CDR3 DNA sequence: TGTGCCAGCAGCAGAGACAGGGGAATGAACACTGAAGCTTTCTTT. The gene calls are TRBV7-2 and TRBJ1-1; 8 bases are a match to TRBD1. The CDR3 covers 15 residues. Looked up from germline, CDR1 is SGHTA and CDR2 is FQGNSA. Trimming took 5 bases from V and 0 from J; bases not matched to a gene: 5.